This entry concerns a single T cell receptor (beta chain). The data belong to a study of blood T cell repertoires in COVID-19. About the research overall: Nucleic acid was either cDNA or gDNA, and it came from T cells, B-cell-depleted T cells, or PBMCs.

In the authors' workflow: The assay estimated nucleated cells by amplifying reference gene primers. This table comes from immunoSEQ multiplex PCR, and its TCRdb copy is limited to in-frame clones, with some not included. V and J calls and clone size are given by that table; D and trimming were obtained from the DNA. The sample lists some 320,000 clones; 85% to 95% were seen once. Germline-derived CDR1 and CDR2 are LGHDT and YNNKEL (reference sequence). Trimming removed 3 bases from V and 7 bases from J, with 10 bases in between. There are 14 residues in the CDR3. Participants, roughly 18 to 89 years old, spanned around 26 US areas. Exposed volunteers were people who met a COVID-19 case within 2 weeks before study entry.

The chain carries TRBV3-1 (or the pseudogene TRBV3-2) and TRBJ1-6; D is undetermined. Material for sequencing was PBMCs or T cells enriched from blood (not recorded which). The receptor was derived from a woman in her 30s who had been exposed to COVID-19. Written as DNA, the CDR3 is TGTGCCAGCAGCCAGGGCGAGTCGAATTCACCCCTCCACTTT. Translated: CASSQGESNSPLHF.